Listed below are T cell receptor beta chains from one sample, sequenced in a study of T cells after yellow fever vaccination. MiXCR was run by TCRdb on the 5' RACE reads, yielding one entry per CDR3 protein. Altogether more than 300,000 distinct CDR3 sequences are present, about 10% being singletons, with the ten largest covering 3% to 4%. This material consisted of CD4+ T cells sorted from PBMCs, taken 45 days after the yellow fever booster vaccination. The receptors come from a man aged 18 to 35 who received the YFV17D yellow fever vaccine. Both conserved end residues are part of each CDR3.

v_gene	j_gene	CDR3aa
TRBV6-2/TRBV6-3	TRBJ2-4	CASSQNAKNIQYF
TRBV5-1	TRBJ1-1	CASSLNDPNTEAFF
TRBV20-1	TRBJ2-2	CSALSGPGELFF
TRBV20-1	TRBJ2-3	CSAHHPSTDTQYF
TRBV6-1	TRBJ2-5	CASSGYGTSDETQYF
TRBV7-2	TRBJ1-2	CASSSPATGVYGYTF
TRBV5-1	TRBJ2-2	CASSLGPGTTTPGELFF
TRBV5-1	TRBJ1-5	CASSHGPDQPQHF
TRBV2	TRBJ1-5	CATVREPNQPQHF
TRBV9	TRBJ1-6	CASSVQSSYNSPLHF
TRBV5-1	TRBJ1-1	CASSLAPNGEAFF
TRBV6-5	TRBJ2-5	CASSYSGQGRDETQYF
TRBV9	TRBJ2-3	CASSPMGLAFTDTQYF
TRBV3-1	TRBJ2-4	CASSLTGDIQYF
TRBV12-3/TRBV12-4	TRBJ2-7	CASSFWVQSSYEQYF
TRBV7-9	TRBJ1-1	CASSFSDRNTEAFF
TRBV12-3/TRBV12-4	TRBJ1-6	CASSSRLSSYNSPLHF